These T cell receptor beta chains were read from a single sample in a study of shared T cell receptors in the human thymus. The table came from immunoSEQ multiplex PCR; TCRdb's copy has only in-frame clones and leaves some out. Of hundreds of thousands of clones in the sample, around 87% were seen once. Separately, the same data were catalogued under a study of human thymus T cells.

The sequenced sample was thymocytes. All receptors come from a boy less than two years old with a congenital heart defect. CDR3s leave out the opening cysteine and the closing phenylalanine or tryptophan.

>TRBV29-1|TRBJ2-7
SVEVGAHEQY
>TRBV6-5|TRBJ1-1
ASQTSTEAF
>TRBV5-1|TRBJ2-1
ASSLGTGEQF
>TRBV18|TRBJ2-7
ASSPQAGESYEQY
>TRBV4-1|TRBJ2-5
ASSLREKETQY
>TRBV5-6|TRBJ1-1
ASSFRPDNTEAF
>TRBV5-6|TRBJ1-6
ASSFRGRRNSPLH
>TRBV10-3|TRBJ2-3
AISAFLGQGLYTDTQY
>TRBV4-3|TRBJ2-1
ASSQSRAPMVYNEQF
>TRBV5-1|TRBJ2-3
ASSPGRTSGTHSTDTQY
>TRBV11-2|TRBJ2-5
ASSLGFLRETQY
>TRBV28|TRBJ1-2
ASSLLDNKYGYT
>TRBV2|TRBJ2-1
ASSRTGVSYNEQF
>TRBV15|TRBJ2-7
ATSRQDRISYEQY
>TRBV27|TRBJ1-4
ASSLRGRREKLF
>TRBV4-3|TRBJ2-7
ASSLSRGPAYEQY
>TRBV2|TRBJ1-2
ASRNRTGVYGYT
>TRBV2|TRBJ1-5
ASRPQGSNQPQH
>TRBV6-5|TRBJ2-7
ASRKDRGVIYEQY
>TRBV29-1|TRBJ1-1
SARDNPIQNTEAF
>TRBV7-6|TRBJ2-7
ASSQETGVSGLYEQY
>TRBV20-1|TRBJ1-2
SAKPLRGYT
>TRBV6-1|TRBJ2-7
ASSERGRDNEQY
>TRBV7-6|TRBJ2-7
ASSPTRQGAKVYGSYEQY
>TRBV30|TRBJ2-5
AWSGRLAGGETQY
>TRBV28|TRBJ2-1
ASILRVSGREEQF
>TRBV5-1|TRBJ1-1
ASSSTPRTEAF
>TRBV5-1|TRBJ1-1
ASSFRQGVKNTEAF
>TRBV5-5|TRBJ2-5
ASSLGGRATGEETQY
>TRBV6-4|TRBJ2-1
ASSDEVGPGNEQF
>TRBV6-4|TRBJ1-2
ASSDSPGGLNGYT
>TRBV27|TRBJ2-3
ASSSVSGRATDTQY
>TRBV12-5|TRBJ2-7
ASGFGLPFSYEQY
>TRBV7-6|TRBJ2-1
ASSLGRSGSLPYNEQF
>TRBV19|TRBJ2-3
ASSIVGEIGGADTQY
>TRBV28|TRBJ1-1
ASLTQGAGTEAF
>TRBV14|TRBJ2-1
ASSQPSGTLYNEQF
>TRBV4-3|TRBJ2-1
ASSQDILKTYNEQF
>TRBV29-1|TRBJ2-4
SVIGTKNIQY
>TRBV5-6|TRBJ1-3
ASSLARTGGMFGNTIY
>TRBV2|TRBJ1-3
ARQVRGNTIY
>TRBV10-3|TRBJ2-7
AISVSTGTVGGKQY
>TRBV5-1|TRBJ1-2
ASSSDRGAYGYT
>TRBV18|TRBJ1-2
ASSPRDRTYGYT
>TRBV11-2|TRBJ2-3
ASSPRTSGGADTQY
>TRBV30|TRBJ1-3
AWSLGLGAGNTIY
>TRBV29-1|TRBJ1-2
SVADSYGYT
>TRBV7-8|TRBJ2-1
ASSLIRREGNEQF
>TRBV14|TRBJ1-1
ASSQGNRAGTEAF
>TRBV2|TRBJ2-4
ASSAGLVAKNIQY
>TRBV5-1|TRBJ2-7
ASSPGDRGNRYEQY
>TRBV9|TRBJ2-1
ASSVADSSGSYNEQF
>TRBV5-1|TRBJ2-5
ASSFARPETQY